This T cell receptor beta chain was captured by sequencing in a study of blood T cells in healthy people across ages. Overall study findings and caveats: Investigators viewed diversity estimates from one million T cells as underestimates, the study reported.

The authors ran a second PCR of about 6 to 11 cycles using a sample-barcoded 5' primer and a J-beta primer mix. The authors tagged each cDNA molecule using a template-switch adaptor with 12 random nucleotides. TCRdb reprocessed the 5' RACE reads with MiXCR, giving one entry per CDR3 protein. The repertoire has about 600,000 distinct CDR3 sequences, roughly 43% of them found once; the top ten carry roughly 24%. Details on this clonotype: The antigen remains unidentified.

Peripheral blood, roughly 11 milliliters per donor, was collected. This CDR3 has 14 residues. Per germline, CDR1 MNHEY and CDR2 SMNVEV (reference sequence). Trimming removed 5 bases at V and 3 bases at J, with 13 bases between. V usage is TRBV27 and J usage is TRBJ1-1, with a tentative D call TRBD1 (5 bases). The sample consisted of blood. The clonotype originates from an elderly man in good health. CDR3 DNA: TGTGCCAGCAGTACGCACAGGTATGACACTGAAGCTTTCTTT. Its translation: CASSTHRYDTEAFF.